One and the same sample provided the 5 T cell receptor beta chains below, sequenced in a study of T cell responses to AZD1222 COVID-19 vaccine. Measured with immunoSEQ multiplex PCR; TCRdb has only the in-frame clones, and not every one. The table records about 100,000 clones, nearly 95% of them present only once. Sample: peripheral blood, taken on day 0 of AZD1222 vaccination. The receptors here all came from an adult in good health.

This clone was recorded once. The chain is built from TRBV2 and TRBJ1-2; D is possibly TRBD1 (5 bases). The CDR3 totals 15 residues. Germline assignment: CDR1 SNHLY and CDR2 FYNNEI. V lost 3 bases and J lost 5, with 16 bases in between. CDR3 region: CASSESQGVRYGYTF. As DNA, the CDR3 is TGTGCCAGCAGTGAGAGCCAGGGAGTTCGGTATGGCTACACCTTC.

The chain joins TRBV6-1 to TRBJ2-5; 8 bases map to TRBD1. Germline CDR1 MNHNS, CDR2 SASEGT. This CDR3 is 17 amino acids long. V lost 3 bases, J lost 4 bases, and 13 bases stayed unmatched. The chain's CDR3 is CASSDSIGQGPRETQYF. The CDR3 region has the DNA TGTGCCAGCAGTGATTCCATAGGACAGGGCCCAAGAGAGACCCAGTACTTC.

A few counts support this clone. This chain uses TRBV2 with TRBJ2-5; TRBD2 aligns across 7 bases. The CDR3 contains 15 residues. The germline CDR1 and CDR2 sequences are SNHLY and FYNNEI. J gave up 1 base and V 4 bases, and 6 bases lay outside the gene matches. The CDR3 loop reads CASSGSSGFQETQYF. Written as DNA, the CDR3 is TGTGCCAGCAGTGGTTCTAGCGGCTTCCAAGAGACCCAGTACTTC.

The chain is built from TRBV2 and TRBJ2-5; D gene ambiguous. Germline V lookup: CDR1 SNHLY, CDR2 FYNNEI. Trimming cost V 7 bases and J 0 bases, with 12 bases left between them. This CDR3 comprises 14 residues. The CDR3 bases are TGTGCCAGCATGACCCGACCCTACCAAGAGACCCAGTACTTC. Encoded protein: CASMTRPYQETQYF.

J is TRBJ1-3 and V is TRBV12-2. TRBV12-2 represents a pseudogene. This CDR3 spans 14 amino acids. The CDR3 reads CASRSSSIGNTIYF. DNA for the CDR3: TGTGCAAGTCGCTCAAGTTCTATTGGAAACACCATATATTTT.